Detailed here is one TCR beta chain. Its antigen remains unknown. CDR1 is SGHDN and CDR2 is FVKESK in the germline V gene. The ends were cut back, 1 base at V and 2 bases at J, with 5 bases in the middle. CDR3 length: 13 residues. These data come from a study of vaccination effects on CD4 cells after COVID-19. After expansion with viral peptide pools in the ViraFEST assay, antigen-specific CD4+ T cells were sequenced. At the end of more than 8 days of culture, CD4+ T cells were isolated. All vaccine recipients tested negative for nucleocapsid antibodies and had never contracted SARS-CoV-2 infection. Half-medium replacement with IL-2 medium occurred on days 3 and 7. Libraries were prepared by immunoSEQ multiplex PCR; TCRdb keeps only in-frame clonotypes and omits some of them. The table includes about 22,000 clones, roughly 73% detected once. Broader study findings: Healthy vaccinees had only 1 of 255 vaccine-induced clones cross-react with common cold coronaviruses. Late post-vaccination samples showed marked contraction of infection- and vaccine-induced clones.

Sequencing was performed on CD4+ T cells from PBMCs cultured with HCoV-229E spike peptides, taken before COVID-19 vaccination. The chain combines TRBV14 with TRBJ1-2; D gene uncertain. The receptor's source is a human donor who received a COVID-19 vaccine. CDR3 coding DNA: TGTGCCAGCAGCCAAGGGGTAAACTATGGCTACACCTTC. Its translation: CASSQGVNYGYTF. The full variable domain, rest sourced from reference TRBV14 and TRBJ1-2, is EAGVTQFPSHSVIEKGQTVTLRCDPISGHDNLYWYRRVMGKEIKFLLHFVKESKQDESGMPNNRFLAERTGGTYSTLKVQPAELEDSGVYFCASSQGVNYGYTFGSGTRLTVV.